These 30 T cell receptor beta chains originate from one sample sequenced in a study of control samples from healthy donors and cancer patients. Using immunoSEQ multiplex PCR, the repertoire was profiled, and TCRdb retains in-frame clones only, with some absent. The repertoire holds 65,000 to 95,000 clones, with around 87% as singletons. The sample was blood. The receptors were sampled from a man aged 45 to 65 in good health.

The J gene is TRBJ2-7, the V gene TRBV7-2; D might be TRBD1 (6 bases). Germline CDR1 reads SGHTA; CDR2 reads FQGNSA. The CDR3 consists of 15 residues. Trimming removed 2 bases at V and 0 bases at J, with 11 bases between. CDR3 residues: CASSLLPGHSYEQYV. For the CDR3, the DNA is TGTGCCAGCAGCTTACTCCCGGGACACTCCTACGAGCAGTACGTC.

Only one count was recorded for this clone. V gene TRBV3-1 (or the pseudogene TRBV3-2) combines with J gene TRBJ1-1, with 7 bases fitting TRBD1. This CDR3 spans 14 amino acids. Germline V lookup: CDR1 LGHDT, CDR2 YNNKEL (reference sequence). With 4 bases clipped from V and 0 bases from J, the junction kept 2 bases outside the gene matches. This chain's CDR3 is CASSPGQMNTEAFF. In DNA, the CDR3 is TGTGCCAGCAGCCCGGGACAGATGAACACTGAAGCTTTCTTT.

The DNA for the CDR3 is TGTGCCAGCGCTAAGGGACGAGAGACCCAGTACTTC. Residues: CASAKGRETQYF. The chain recombines TRBV2 with TRBJ2-5; D may correspond to TRBD1 or TRBD2 (5 bases each). The CDR3 loop spans 12 amino acids. The V and J ends lost 8 bases and 4 bases respectively, with 11 bases between them. The V gene's germline CDR1 is SNHLY and CDR2 FYNNEI. Filled out from reference TRBV2 and TRBJ2-5, the complete variable domain reads EPEVTQTPSHQVTQMGQEVILRCVPISNHLYFYWYRQILGQKVEFLVSFYNNEISEKSEIFDDQFSVERPDGSNFTLKIRSTKLEDSAMYFCASAKGRETQYFGPGTRLLVL.

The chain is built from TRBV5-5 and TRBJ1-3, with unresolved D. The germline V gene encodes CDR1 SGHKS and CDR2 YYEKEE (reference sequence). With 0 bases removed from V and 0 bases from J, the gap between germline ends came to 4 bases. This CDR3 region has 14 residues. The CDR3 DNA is TGTGCCAGCAGCTTGGCTGGCTCTGGAAACACCATATATTTT. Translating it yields CASSLAGSGNTIYF. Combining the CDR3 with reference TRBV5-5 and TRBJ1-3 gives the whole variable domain DAGVTQSPTHLIKTRGQQVTLRCSPISGHKSVSWYQQVLGQGPQFIFQYYEKEERGRGNFPDRFSARQFPNYSSELNVNALLLGDSALYLCASSLAGSGNTIYFGEGSWLTVV.

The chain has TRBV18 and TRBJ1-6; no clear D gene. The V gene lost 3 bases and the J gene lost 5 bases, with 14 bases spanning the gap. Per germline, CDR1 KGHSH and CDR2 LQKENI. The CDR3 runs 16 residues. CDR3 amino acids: CASSPFSSGDNSPLHF. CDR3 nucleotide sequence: TGTGCCAGCTCACCTTTCTCTAGTGGGGATAATTCACCCCTCCACTTT.

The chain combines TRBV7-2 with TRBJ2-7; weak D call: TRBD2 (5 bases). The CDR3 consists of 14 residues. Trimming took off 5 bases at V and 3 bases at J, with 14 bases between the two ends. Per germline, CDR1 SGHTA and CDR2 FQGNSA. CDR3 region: CASSPKRSLYEQYF. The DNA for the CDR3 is TGTGCCAGCAGCCCCAAGCGGTCTCTCTACGAGCAGTACTTC.

The CDR3 region has the DNA TGTGCCAGCAGTTACTCGGCCGGGACGGGGTATGGCTACACCTTC. Translation gives CASSYSAGTGYGYTF. The chain recombines TRBV6-2 or TRBV6-3 with TRBJ1-2, with D possibly TRBD1 on 5 matching bases. The CDR3 is made up of 15 amino acids. Trimming pared 0 bases from V and 5 bases from J, leaving 13 bases between. The germline V gene encodes CDR1 MNHEY and CDR2 SVGEGT.

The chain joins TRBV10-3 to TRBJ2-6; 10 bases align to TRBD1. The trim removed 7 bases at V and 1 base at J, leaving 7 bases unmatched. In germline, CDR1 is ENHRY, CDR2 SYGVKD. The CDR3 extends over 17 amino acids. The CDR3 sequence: CAITRDRGGSGANVLTF. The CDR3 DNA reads TGTGCCATCACCCGGGACAGGGGAGGATCTGGGGCCAACGTCCTGACTTTC.

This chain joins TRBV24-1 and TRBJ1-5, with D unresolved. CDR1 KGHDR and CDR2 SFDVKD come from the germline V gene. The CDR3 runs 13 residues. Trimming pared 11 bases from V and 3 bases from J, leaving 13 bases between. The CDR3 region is CASPRRFNQPQHF. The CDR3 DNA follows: TGTGCCAGCCCTCGCAGGTTCAATCAGCCCCAGCATTTT.

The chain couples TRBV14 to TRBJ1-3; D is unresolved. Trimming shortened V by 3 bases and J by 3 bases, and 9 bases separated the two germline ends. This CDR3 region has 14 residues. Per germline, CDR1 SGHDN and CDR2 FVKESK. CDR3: CASSQGFGGNTIYF. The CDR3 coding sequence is TGTGCCAGCAGCCAGGGGTTCGGTGGAAACACCATATATTTT.

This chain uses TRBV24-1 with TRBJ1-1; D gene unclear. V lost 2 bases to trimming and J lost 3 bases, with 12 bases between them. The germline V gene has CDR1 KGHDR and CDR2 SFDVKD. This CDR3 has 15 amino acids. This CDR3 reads CATSDSARPYTEAFF. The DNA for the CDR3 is TGTGCCACCAGTGATTCCGCCCGACCTTACACTGAAGCTTTCTTT.

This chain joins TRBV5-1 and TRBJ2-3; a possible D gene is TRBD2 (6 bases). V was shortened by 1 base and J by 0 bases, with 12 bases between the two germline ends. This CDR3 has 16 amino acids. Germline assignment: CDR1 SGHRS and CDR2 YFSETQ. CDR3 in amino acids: CASSLYGGLSTDTQYF. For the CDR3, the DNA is TGCGCCAGCAGCTTGTACGGGGGATTGAGCACAGATACGCAGTATTTT. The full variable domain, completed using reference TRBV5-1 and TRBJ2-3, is KAGVTQTPRYLIKTRGQQVTLSCSPISGHRSVSWYQQTPGQGLQFLFEYFSETQRNKGNFPGRFSGRQFSNSRSEMNVSTLELGDSALYLCASSLYGGLSTDTQYFGPGTRLTVL.

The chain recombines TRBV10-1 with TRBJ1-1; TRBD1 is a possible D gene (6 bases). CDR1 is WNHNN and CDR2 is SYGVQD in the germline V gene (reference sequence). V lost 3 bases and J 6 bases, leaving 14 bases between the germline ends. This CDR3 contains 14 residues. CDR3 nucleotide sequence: TGCGCCAGCAGTGATTCCAACAGGGCTTCTGAAGCTTTCTTT. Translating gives CASSDSNRASEAFF.

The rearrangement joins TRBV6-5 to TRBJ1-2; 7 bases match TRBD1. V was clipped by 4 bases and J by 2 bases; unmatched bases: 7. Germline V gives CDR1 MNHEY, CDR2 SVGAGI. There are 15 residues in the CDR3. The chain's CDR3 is CASSSDSDRNYGYTF. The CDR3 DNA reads TGTGCCAGCAGTTCTGACTCGGACAGGAACTATGGCTACACCTTC.

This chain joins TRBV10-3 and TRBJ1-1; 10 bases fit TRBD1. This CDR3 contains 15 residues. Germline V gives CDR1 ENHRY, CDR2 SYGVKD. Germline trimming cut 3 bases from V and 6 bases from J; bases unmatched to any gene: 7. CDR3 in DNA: TGTGCCATCAGTGATGAGACAGGGGGCCACGCTGAAGCTTTCTTT. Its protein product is CAISDETGGHAEAFF.

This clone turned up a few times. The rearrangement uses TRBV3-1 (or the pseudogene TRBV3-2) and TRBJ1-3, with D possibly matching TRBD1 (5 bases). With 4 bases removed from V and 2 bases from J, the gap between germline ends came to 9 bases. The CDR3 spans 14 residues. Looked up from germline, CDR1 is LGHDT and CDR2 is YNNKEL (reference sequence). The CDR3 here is CASSPRGTGNTIYF. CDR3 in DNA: TGTGCCAGCAGCCCAAGGGGAACTGGAAACACCATATATTTT.

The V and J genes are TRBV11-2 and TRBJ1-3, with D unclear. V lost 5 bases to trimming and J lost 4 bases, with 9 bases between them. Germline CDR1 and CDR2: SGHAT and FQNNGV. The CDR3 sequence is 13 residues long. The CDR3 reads CASSPLSGNTIYF. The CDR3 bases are TGTGCCAGCAGCCCTCTGTCGGGAAACACCATATATTTT.

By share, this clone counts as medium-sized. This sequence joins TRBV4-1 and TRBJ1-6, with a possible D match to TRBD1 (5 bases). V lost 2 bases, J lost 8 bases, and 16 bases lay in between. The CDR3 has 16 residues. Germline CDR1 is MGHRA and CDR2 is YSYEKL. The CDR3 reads CASSQSQGAIYSPLHF. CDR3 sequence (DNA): TGCGCCAGCAGCCAATCGCAAGGGGCGATTTATTCACCCCTCCACTTT.

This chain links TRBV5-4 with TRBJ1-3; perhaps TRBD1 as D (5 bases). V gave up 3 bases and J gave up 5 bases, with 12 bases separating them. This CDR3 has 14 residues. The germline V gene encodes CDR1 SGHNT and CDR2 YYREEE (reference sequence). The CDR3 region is CASSYTGQRNTIYF. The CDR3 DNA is TGTGCCAGCAGCTACACGGGGCAGAGAAACACCATATATTTT. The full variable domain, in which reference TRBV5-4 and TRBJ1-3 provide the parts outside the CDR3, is ETGVTQSPTHLIKTRGQQVTLRCSSQSGHNTVSWYQQALGQGPQFIFQYYREEENGRGNFPPRFSGLQFPNYSSELNVNALELDDSALYLCASSYTGQRNTIYFGEGSWLTVV.

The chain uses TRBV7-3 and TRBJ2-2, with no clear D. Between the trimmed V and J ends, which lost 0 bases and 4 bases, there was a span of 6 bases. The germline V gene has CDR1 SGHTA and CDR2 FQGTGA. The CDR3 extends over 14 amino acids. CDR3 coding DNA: TGTGCCAGCAGCTTAACTCACGGCACCGGGGAGCTGTTTTTT. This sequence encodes CASSLTHGTGELFF.

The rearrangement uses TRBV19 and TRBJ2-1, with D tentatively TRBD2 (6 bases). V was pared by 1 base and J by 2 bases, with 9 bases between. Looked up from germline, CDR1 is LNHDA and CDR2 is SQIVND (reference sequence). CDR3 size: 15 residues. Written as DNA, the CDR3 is TGTGCCAGTAGTATAGCGGGAGCCACCTACAATGAGCAGTTCTTC. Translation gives CASSIAGATYNEQFF.

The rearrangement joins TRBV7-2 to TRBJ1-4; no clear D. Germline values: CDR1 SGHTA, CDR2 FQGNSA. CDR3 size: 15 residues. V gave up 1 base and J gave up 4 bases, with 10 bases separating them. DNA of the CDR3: TGTGCCAGCAGCTTAGGATCCCGCCTTAATGAAAAACTGTTTTTT. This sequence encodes CASSLGSRLNEKLFF.

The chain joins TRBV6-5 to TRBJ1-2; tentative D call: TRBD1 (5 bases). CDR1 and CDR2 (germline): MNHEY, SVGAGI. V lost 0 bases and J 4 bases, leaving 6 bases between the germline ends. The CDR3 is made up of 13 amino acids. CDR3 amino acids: CASSYSGTYGYTF. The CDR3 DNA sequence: TGTGCCAGCAGTTACTCAGGGACCTATGGCTACACCTTC.

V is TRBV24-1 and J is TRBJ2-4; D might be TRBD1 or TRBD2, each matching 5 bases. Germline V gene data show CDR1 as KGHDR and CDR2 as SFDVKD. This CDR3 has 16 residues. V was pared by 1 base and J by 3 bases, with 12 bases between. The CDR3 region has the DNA TGTGCCACCAGTGATTTTTCCGGGACGTGCAAAAACATTCAGTACTTC. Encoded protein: CATSDFSGTCKNIQYF.

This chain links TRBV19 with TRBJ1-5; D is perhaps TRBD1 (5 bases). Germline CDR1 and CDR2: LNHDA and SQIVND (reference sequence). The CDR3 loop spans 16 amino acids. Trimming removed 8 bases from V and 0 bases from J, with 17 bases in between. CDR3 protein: CASVRAGSNSNQPQHF. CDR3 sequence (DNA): TGTGCCAGTGTCAGGGCTGGATCAAATAGCAATCAGCCCCAGCATTTT. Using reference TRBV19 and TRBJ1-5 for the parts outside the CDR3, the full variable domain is DGGITQSPKYLFRKEGQNVTLSCEQNLNHDAMYWYRQDPGQGLRLIYYSQIVNDFQKGDIAEGYSVSREKKESFPLTVTSAQKNPTAFYLCASVRAGSNSNQPQHFGDGTRLSIL.

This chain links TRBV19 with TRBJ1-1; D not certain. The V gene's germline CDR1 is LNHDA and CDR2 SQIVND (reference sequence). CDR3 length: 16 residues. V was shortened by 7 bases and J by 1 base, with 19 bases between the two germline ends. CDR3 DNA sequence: TGTGCCAGTACCATACGTGGCGGAGAGAAGAACACTGAAGCTTTCTTT. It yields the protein CASTIRGGEKNTEAFF. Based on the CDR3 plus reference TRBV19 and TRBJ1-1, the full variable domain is DGGITQSPKYLFRKEGQNVTLSCEQNLNHDAMYWYRQDPGQGLRLIYYSQIVNDFQKGDIAEGYSVSREKKESFPLTVTSAQKNPTAFYLCASTIRGGEKNTEAFFGQGTRLTVV.

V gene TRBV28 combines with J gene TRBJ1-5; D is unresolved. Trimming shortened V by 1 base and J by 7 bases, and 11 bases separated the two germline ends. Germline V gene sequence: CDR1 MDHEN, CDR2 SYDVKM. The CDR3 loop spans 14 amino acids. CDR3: CASSLFGLSQPQHF. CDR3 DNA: TGTGCCAGCAGTTTATTTGGCCTTAGCCAGCCCCAGCATTTT.

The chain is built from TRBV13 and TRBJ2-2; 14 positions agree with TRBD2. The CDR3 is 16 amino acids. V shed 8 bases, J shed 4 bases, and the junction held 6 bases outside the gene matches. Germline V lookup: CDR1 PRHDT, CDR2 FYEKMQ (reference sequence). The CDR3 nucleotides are TGTGCCAGCTCCCCCGGACTAGCGGGAGGCACCGGGGAGCTGTTTTTT. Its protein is CASSPGLAGGTGELFF.

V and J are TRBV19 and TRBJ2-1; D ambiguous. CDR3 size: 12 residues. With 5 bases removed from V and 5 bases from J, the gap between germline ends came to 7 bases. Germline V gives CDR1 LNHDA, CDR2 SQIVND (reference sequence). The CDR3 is CASSPPDNEQFF. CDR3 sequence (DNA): TGTGCCAGTAGTCCTCCCGACAATGAGCAGTTCTTC.

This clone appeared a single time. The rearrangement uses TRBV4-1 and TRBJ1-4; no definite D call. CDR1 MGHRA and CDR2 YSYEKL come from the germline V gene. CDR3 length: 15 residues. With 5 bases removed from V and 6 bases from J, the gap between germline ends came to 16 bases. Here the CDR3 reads CASSATKGGDEKLFF. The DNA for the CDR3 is TGCGCCAGCAGCGCTACCAAGGGAGGCGATGAAAAACTGTTTTTT.